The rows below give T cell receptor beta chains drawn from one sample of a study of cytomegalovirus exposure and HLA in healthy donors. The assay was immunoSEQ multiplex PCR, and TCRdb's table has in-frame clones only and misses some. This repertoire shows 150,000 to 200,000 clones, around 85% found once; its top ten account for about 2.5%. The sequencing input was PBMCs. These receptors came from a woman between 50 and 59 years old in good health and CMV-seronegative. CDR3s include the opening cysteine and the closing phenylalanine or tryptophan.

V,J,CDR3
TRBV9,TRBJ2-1,CASTTGQGINEQFF
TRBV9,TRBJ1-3,CASDGTPGNTIYF
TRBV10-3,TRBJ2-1,CAISRQLAGTNEQFF
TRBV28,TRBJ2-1,CASSFHSSYNEQFF
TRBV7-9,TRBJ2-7,CASSSGLAYEQYF
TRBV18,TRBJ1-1,CASITGTKNTEAFF
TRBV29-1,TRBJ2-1,CSVDRGVGSYNEQFF
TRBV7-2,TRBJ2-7,CASSLGVGGIYEQYF
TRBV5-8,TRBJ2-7,CASSLFGQGYEQYF
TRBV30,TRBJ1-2,CAWSVQRGLGMYTF
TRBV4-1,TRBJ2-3,CASSQDGGLGTDTQYF
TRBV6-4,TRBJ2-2,CASKSLAGNTGELFF
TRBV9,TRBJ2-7,CASSAETGTGVDYEQYF
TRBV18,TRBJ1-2,CASSPGPGSGYTF
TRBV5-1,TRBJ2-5,CASSILEAAETQYF
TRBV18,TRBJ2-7,CASSAAGGPYEQYF
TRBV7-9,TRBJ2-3,CASSPSLINTQYF
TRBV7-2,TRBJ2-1,CASSLGPAGTYNEQFF
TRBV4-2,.,CASSQDPGTDTYEQYF
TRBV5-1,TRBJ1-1,CASSLIGGTPSTEAFF
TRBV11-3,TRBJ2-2,CASSLTQAGTGELFF
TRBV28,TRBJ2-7,CASSLDAPDRDSYEQYF
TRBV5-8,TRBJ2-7,CASSQTSRSYEQYF
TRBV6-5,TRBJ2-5,CASSYHSSQETQYF
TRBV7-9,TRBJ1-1,CASSLPSGAGGALAFF
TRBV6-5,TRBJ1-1,CASSYGQGENTEAFF
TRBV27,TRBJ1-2,CASRHFGDRGSYTF
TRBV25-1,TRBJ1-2,CASSAHHGTGTNYGYTF
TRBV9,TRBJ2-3,CASSVSVSSTDTQYF
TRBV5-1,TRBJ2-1,CASSLQIGTSGRNEQFF
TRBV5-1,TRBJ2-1,CASSPREGSYNEQFF
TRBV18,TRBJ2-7,CASSPRLAGVRNNEQYF
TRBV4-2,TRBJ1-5,CASSDLGNTGNQPQHF
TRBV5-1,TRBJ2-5,CASSVGGGETQYF
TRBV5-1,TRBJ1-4,CASSSGQGGREKLFF
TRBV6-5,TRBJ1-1,CASRTRGLGEAFF
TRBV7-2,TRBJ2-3,CASSLLAGGGTDTQYF
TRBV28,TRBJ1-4,CASSSKGTANEKLFF
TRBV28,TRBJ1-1,CASSLPGQTEAFF
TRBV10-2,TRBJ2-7,CASTPNRGQSYEQYF
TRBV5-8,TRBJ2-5,CASSPTGGRGETQYF
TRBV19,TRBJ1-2,CASILTGGRYGYTF
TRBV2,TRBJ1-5,CASSEGQGGQPQHF
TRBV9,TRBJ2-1,CASSVEARGNEQFF
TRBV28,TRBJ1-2,CASRLGVGDGYTF
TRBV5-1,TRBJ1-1,CASSFSLNTEAFF
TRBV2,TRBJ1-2,CATSPGANYGYTF
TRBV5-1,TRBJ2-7,CASSSPEGGYYEQYF
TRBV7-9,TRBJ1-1,CASSLGGQVTEAFF
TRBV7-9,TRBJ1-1,CSSSPQGSEAFF
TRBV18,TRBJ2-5,CASSPLGDQETQYF
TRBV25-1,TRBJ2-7,CASRRGHPYEQYF
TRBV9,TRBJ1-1,CASSFRSDTEAFF
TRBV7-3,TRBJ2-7,CASSPGTSGPYEQYF
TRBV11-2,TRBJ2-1,CASSSTGANEQFF